The source of this T cell receptor beta chain is a study of post-analysis software for immune sequencing data. Study overall: Relapsing-remitting, secondary progressive and progressive-relapsing forms of multiple sclerosis all featured among disease courses.

Concerning this clonotype itself: What it binds is not known.

Overall study results and limits: Versus controls, multiple sclerosis patients showed significantly lower diversity (normalized Chao1). Comparison of patients with controls showed 4 to 6 TRBV segments more frequent in patients, TRBV5-6, TRBV5-1 and TRBV20-1 among them. Strong same-batch co-clustering of samples appeared with F measure clustering.

Germline V gives CDR1 MDHEN, CDR2 SYDVKM. The V end lost 3 bases, the J end lost 2 bases, and 9 bases lay between the germline ends. The length of the CDR3 is 14 residues. The library was made from cDNA and included unique molecular identifiers. From roughly 1 to 10 million T cells, 400,000 to 550,000 cDNA molecules were obtained. TCRdb reanalysed the PCR reads using MiXCR and keeps one entry per CDR3 protein. The sample has 400,000 to 500,000 distinct CDR3 sequences; roughly 40% are singletons. Sample: blood. This chain uses TRBV28 with TRBJ2-3, with D possibly being TRBD2 (6 bases). This clonotype originated in a girl aged 2 to 9 with multiple sclerosis. CDR3: CASSFGGDTDTQYF. In DNA form, the CDR3 reads TGTGCCAGCAGTTTCGGGGGTGACACAGATACGCAGTATTTT.